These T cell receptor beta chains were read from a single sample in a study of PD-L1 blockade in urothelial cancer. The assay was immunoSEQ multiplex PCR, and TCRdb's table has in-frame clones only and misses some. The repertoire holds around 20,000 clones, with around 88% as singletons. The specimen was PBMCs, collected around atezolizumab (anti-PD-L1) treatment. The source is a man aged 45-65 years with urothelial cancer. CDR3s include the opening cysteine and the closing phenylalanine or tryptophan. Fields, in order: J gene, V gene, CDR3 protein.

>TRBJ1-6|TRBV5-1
CASTNSGFDSPLHF
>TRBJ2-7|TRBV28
CASSKGLAKTYEQYF
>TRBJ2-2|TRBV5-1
CASSLVAGGTGELFF
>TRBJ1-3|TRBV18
CASSPEITYSGNTIYF
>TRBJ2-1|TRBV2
CASRPLRGPYNEQFF
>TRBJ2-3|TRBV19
CASSITGLDTQYF
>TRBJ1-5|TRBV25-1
CASSESGGQNQPQHF
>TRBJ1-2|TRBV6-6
CASIRGQWYGYTF
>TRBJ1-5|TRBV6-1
CAGSAGTGGQPQHF
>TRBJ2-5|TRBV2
CASSEETTGGGETQYF